Below are 11 T cell receptor beta chains sequenced from a single sample in a study of CD8 T cells in Susac syndrome. An amount of RNA that ranged from about 0.45 to 1 ug was reverse transcribed with random hexamers. TCRdb used MiXCR to reprocess the immunoSEQ multiplex PCR reads, holding one entry per CDR3 protein. The sample lists fewer than 150,000 distinct CDR3 sequences, 94% occurring once. The sequenced sample was CD8+ T cells from PBMCs. The receptors come from a human donor in good health.

The rearrangement links TRBV29-1 to TRBJ2-2; D is uncertain. CDR3 length: 12 amino acids. Trimming removed 4 bases at V and 1 base at J, with 4 bases between. Germline CDR1 reads SQVTM; CDR2 reads ANQGSEA. Written as DNA, the CDR3 is TGCAGCGTTGTGCAGAACACCGGGGAGCTGTTTTTT. Residues: CSVVQNTGELFF.

This chain joins TRBV24-1 and TRBJ1-5; D gene uncertain. The V and J ends lost 1 base and 6 bases respectively, with 3 bases between them. There are 12 residues in the CDR3. Germline assignment: CDR1 KGHDR and CDR2 SFDVKD. In nucleotides, the CDR3 is TGTGCCACCAGTGATTTAGGTCAGCCCCAGCATTTT. It is translated as CATSDLGQPQHF.

This sequence joins TRBV28 and TRBJ2-7; D is uncertain. Deletions cut 5 bases from V and 3 bases from J, with 11 bases between. This CDR3 has 13 amino acids. The V gene's germline CDR1 is MDHEN and CDR2 SYDVKM. CDR3 loop: CASSPGSLYEQYF. The DNA for the CDR3 is TGTGCCAGCAGTCCGGGTTCCCTCTACGAGCAGTACTTC.

The genes are TRBV29-1 and TRBJ1-2; TRBD1 agrees at 9 bases. The CDR3 contains 12 residues. In germline, CDR1 is SQVTM, CDR2 ANQGSEA. V shed 2 bases, J shed 6 bases, and the junction held 1 base outside the gene matches. CDR3 coding DNA: TGCAGCGTTGAACGGGACAGGGATGGCTACACCTTC. It codes for CSVERDRDGYTF.

This chain joins TRBV15 and TRBJ2-7; D gene ambiguous. Per the germline V gene, CDR1 is LNHNV and CDR2 is YYDKDF (reference sequence). V lost 2 bases, J lost 7 bases, and 9 bases lay in between. This CDR3 is 12 amino acids long. The CDR3 region is CATSRPIGEQYF. Written as DNA, the CDR3 is TGTGCCACCAGCAGACCCATTGGGGAGCAGTACTTC.

V gene TRBV4-3 combines with J gene TRBJ1-1; 8 bases align to TRBD1. CDR1 and CDR2 (germline): LGHNA, YSLEER. The CDR3 consists of 15 residues. Trimming at V came to 2 bases and at J to 5 bases, leaving 7 bases not matched to a gene. The CDR3 nucleotides read TGCGCCAGCAGCCAACTAGGACAGGGACGGACTGAAGCTTTCTTT. As protein: CASSQLGQGRTEAFF.

This clonotype appeared once. The chain employs TRBV6-2 or TRBV6-3 and TRBJ2-1; TRBD1 is a possible D gene (5 bases). The CDR3 has 15 residues. Per germline, CDR1 MNHEY and CDR2 SVGEGT. The V end was cut by 7 bases, the J end by 3 bases, with 16 bases between. The CDR3 coding sequence is TGTGCCAGCACCCTAGGGGTAGCAGGCTACAATGAGCAGTTCTTC. Protein: CASTLGVAGYNEQFF.

V usage is TRBV9 and J usage is TRBJ1-1; D is possibly TRBD1 (6 bases). This CDR3 comprises 14 residues. The germline V gene encodes CDR1 SGDLS and CDR2 YYNGEE. V gave up 4 bases and J gave up 1 base, with 11 bases separating them. In nucleotides, the CDR3 is TGTGCCAGCAGCACCCGACAGGAGAACACTGAAGCTTTCTTT. It yields the protein CASSTRQENTEAFF.

The rearrangement uses TRBV30 and TRBJ2-1, with 15 bases matching TRBD2. Germline lookup yields CDR1 GTSNPN and CDR2 SVGIG (reference sequence). The CDR3 consists of 14 residues. V lost 4 bases and J lost 11; bases outside the gene matches: 6. The DNA of the CDR3 is TGTGCCTGGACAAGGACTAGCGGGAGGGCCCAGCAGTTCTTC. This codes for CAWTRTSGRAQQFF.

This chain joins TRBV29-1 and TRBJ2-1; the match to TRBD2 covers 10 bases. Germline-derived CDR1 and CDR2 are SQVTM and ANQGSEA. The CDR3 covers 14 residues. The V and J ends lost 3 bases and 6 bases, in that order; junction bases with no gene match: 5. The CDR3 reads CSVESGRAGNEQFF. The CDR3 DNA follows: TGCAGCGTTGAGAGCGGGAGGGCAGGCAATGAGCAGTTCTTC.

This chain joins TRBV20-1 and TRBJ2-5, with 9 bases lining up with TRBD2. The germline gives CDR1 DFQATT, CDR2 SNEGSKA (reference sequence). Trimming cost V 6 bases and J 5 bases; bases outside gene matches: 16. The CDR3 runs 16 residues. The CDR3 here is CSATPRWREGPETQYF. CDR3 DNA: TGCAGTGCAACCCCCCGCTGGCGGGAGGGCCCTGAGACCCAGTACTTC.